The rows below give T cell receptor beta chains drawn from one sample of a study of OX40 agonist ivuxolimab in advanced cancers. The protocol was immunoSEQ multiplex PCR, while the TCRdb copy is restricted to in-frame clones and leaves out a portion. Of more than 45,000 clones listed, around nine tenths were seen once; the top ten hold 7.8%. This specimen consisted of CD4+ or CD8+ T cells sorted from blood, obtained in a trial of the OX40 agonist ivuxolimab. The receptors here all came from an adult with an advanced solid tumor such as melanoma, head and neck, liver or kidney cancer. Each CDR3 is given with its conserved first and last residue. The D gene is left open where the match is weak. Some rows have no size entry. The others give once, few or many, or a class for an expanded clone.

V: TRBV28; size: once; D: NA; J: TRBJ1-2; DNA: TGTGCCAGCAGTTTATGGGGGGGTCAGGACTATGGCTACACCTTC; CDR3: CASSLWGGQDYGYTF
V: TRBV19; size: NA; D: NA; J: TRBJ1-1; DNA: TGTGCCAGTAGTACTCGACAGGCCGACCCGGCTTTCTTT; CDR3: CASSTRQADPAFF
V: TRBV11-2; size: NA; D: NA; J: TRBJ1-6; DNA: TGTGCCAGCAGCTTAAGGGTTAACCATAATTCACCCCTCCACTTT; CDR3: CASSLRVNHNSPLHF
V: TRBV11-2; size: NA; D: NA; J: TRBJ1-5; DNA: TGTGCCAGCAGCTTAGATGGGGGGCTGCTCAATCAGCCCCAGCATTTT; CDR3: CASSLDGGLLNQPQHF
V: TRBV5-1; size: NA; D: NA; J: TRBJ2-1; DNA: TGCGCCAGCAGCTCCGATAATGCGCGGGAGCAGTTCTTC; CDR3: CASSSDNAREQFF
V: TRBV4-1; size: NA; D: NA; J: TRBJ1-3; DNA: TGCGCCAGCAGCCAAGATCCCCCGGGGGGCTCTGGAAACACCATATATTTT; CDR3: CASSQDPPGGSGNTIYF
V: TRBV19; size: NA; D: NA; J: TRBJ1-1; DNA: TGTGCCAGTAGTCTCGGGACGAAGGAAGCTTTCTTT; CDR3: CASSLGTKEAFF
V: TRBV27; size: once; D: TRBD1; J: TRBJ1-1; DNA: TGTGCCAGCAGTTTACTCGGGACAGAGAACACTGAAGCTTTCTTT; CDR3: CASSLLGTENTEAFF
V: TRBV28; size: NA; D: NA; J: TRBJ1-3; DNA: TGTGCCAGCAGATTAGAATCCTCTGGAAACACCATATATTTT; CDR3: CASRLESSGNTIYF
V: TRBV7-8; size: NA; D: NA; J: TRBJ2-7; DNA: TGTGCCAGCAGCTTCGATGTAGACGAGGTTGGGCACGAGCAGTACTTC; CDR3: CASSFDVDEVGHEQYF
V: TRBV28; size: NA; D: NA; J: TRBJ1-3; DNA: TGTGTGGTACGGGGGGGAAACACCATATATTTT; CDR3: CVVRGGNTIYF
V: TRBV7-9; size: NA; D: NA; J: TRBJ2-7; DNA: TGTGCCAGCAGCATCCGGGACGTTTCCTCCTACGAGCAGTACTTC; CDR3: CASSIRDVSSYEQYF
V: TRBV9; size: NA; D: NA; J: TRBJ1-3; DNA: TGTGCCAGCAGCCCCGCGGACAGATTGATAGGAAACACCATATATTTT; CDR3: CASSPADRLIGNTIYF
V: TRBV6-1; size: NA; D: NA; J: TRBJ1-2; DNA: TGTGCCAGCAGTGAGAAAGGGTGGGGCCAGGGGAACTATGGCTACACCTTC; CDR3: CASSEKGWGQGNYGYTF
V: TRBV27; size: NA; D: NA; J: TRBJ2-3; DNA: TGTGCCAGCAGTTTTAGGTCCCTAGATACGCAGTATTTT; CDR3: CASSFRSLDTQYF
V: TRBV19; size: NA; D: TRBD1; J: TRBJ2-1; DNA: TGTGCCAGTACCACCAGGGGGATTCCGTTCTTC; CDR3: CASTTRGIPFF
V: TRBV7-9; size: NA; D: TRBD1; J: TRBJ1-1; DNA: TGTGCCAGCAGCCATGGGACAGGAAGGAACACTGAAGCTTTCTTT; CDR3: CASSHGTGRNTEAFF
V: TRBV6-5; size: few; D: NA; J: TRBJ1-5; DNA: TGTGCCAGCAGTTACTCGAGTGGGGGACAGCCCCAGCATTTT; CDR3: CASSYSSGGQPQHF
V: TRBV13; size: NA; D: NA; J: TRBJ1-6; DNA: TGTGCCAGCAGCTCCCCGGTGGGTAGCTCCTATAATTCACCCCTCCACTTT; CDR3: CASSSPVGSSYNSPLHF
V: TRBV27; size: NA; D: TRBD2; J: TRBJ2-2; DNA: TGTGCCAGCAGTCTCCAGCGGGAGGGCCTAGGATACGGGGAGCTGTTTTTT; CDR3: CASSLQREGLGYGELFF
V: TRBV7-9; size: NA; D: NA; J: TRBJ1-5; DNA: TGTGCCAGCAGCTTAGGTTCGGAGGGTTGGCAGCCCCAGCATTTT; CDR3: CASSLGSEGWQPQHF
V: TRBV6-5; size: NA; D: NA; J: TRBJ2-7; DNA: TGTGCCAGCAGTTACTCGAGGGGCTACGAGCAGTACTTC; CDR3: CASSYSRGYEQYF
V: TRBV14; size: NA; D: NA; J: TRBJ1-2; DNA: TGTGCCAGCAGCCAAGATTTGCAGCACTATGGCTACACCTTC; CDR3: CASSQDLQHYGYTF
V: TRBV4-1; size: NA; D: NA; J: TRBJ2-3; DNA: TGCGCCAGCAGCCAAGATACGCAGGTCACCACAGATACGCAGTATTTT; CDR3: CASSQDTQVTTDTQYF
V: TRBV25-1; size: NA; D: TRBD1; J: TRBJ1-2; DNA: TGTGCCAGCAGCCGGGGACAGGCGGATGGCTACACCTTC; CDR3: CASSRGQADGYTF
V: TRBV19; size: NA; D: NA; J: TRBJ2-7; DNA: TGTGCCACCCGGAAGGTTACACGGGGGAAAGGGTACGAGCAGTACTTC; CDR3: CATRKVTRGKGYEQYF
V: TRBV12-5; size: NA; D: NA; J: TRBJ2-1; DNA: TGTGCTAGTGGTTTGGTACTATTCGGCAGGGGCAAGAGCTCCTACAATGAGCAGTTCTTC; CDR3: CASGLVLFGRGKSSYNEQFF
V: TRBV6-5; size: NA; D: NA; J: TRBJ1-6; DNA: TGTGCCAGCAGTATTGGGCCCGGCGATACCCTCCACTTT; CDR3: CASSIGPGDTLHF
V: TRBV19; size: NA; D: NA; J: TRBJ2-2; DNA: TGTGCCAGTAGCGCAGGGTGGTCCGGGGAGCTGTTTTTT; CDR3: CASSAGWSGELFF
V: TRBV18; size: NA; D: NA; J: TRBJ2-5; DNA: TGTGCCAGCTCACCTGCCCTAGTGATGGAGACCCAGTACTTC; CDR3: CASSPALVMETQYF
V: TRBV7-8; size: NA; D: NA; J: TRBJ2-3; DNA: TGTGCCAGCAGCTTAGAAGTTGCGCCCAGAGGGACAGATACGCAGTATTTT; CDR3: CASSLEVAPRGTDTQYF
V: TRBV18; size: NA; D: TRBD1; J: TRBJ2-4; DNA: TGTGCCAGCTCACAGGGACAGGGGGAAAGAAACATTCAGTACTTC; CDR3: CASSQGQGERNIQYF
V: TRBV4-2; size: NA; D: NA; J: TRBJ2-1; DNA: TGTGCCAGCAGCCAAGAGATCGGCAGAACGTACTCCTACAATGAGCAGTTCTTC; CDR3: CASSQEIGRTYSYNEQFF
V: TRBV18; size: NA; D: NA; J: TRBJ2-3; DNA: TGTGCCAGCGCCCTAGACGGCACAGATACGCAGTATTTT; CDR3: CASALDGTDTQYF
V: TRBV18; size: NA; D: NA; J: TRBJ1-4; DNA: TGTGCCAGCTCATCGGCCGGGACACGGGGGGAAAAACTGTTTTTT; CDR3: CASSSAGTRGEKLFF
V: TRBV5-1; size: NA; D: TRBD2; J: TRBJ2-7; DNA: TGCGCCAGCAGCGCGGGACTAGCGGGAGGGCCTTACGAGCAGTACTTC; CDR3: CASSAGLAGGPYEQYF
V: TRBV5-5; size: NA; D: NA; J: TRBJ2-7; DNA: TGTGCCAGCAGCTTGGGGATTGGTACCAGGTCGATCTACGAGCAGTACTTC; CDR3: CASSLGIGTRSIYEQYF
V: TRBV19; size: NA; D: NA; J: TRBJ1-4; DNA: TGTGCCAGTAGTATTAGAATGGGAACCGGACAGGAAAAACTGTTTTTT; CDR3: CASSIRMGTGQEKLFF
V: TRBV11-2; size: NA; D: TRBD1; J: TRBJ1-6; DNA: TGTGCCAGCAGCTTAGAGGGACAGGGCAATTCACCCCTCCACTTT; CDR3: CASSLEGQGNSPLHF
V: TRBV20-1; size: NA; D: NA; J: TRBJ1-3; DNA: TGCAGTTGCTGGGGGAACACCATATATTTT; CDR3: CSCWGNTIYF
V: TRBV30; size: NA; D: NA; J: TRBJ2-1; DNA: TGTGCCTGGAGTGTATTCTTCCCCCAGGCTGAGCAGTTCTTC; CDR3: CAWSVFFPQAEQFF
V: TRBV6-5; size: NA; D: TRBD2; J: TRBJ2-2; DNA: TGTGCCAGCAGCGGACTAGCGGGAGGAATCGGGGAGCTGTTTTTT; CDR3: CASSGLAGGIGELFF
V: TRBV7-2; size: NA; D: NA; J: TRBJ2-5; DNA: TGTGCCAGCAGCTTTGTTTTCCGGGAGACCCAGTACTTC; CDR3: CASSFVFRETQYF
V: TRBV7-9; size: NA; D: TRBD2; J: TRBJ2-3; DNA: TGTGCCAGCAGCCCGGGGGGTGCTAGCGGGCTCCGGGCCACGCAGTATTTT; CDR3: CASSPGGASGLRATQYF
V: TRBV7-2; size: NA; D: TRBD1; J: TRBJ1-2; DNA: TGTGCCAGCAGCTCCCTGGAGGGACAGGGGAATGGCTACACCTTC; CDR3: CASSSLEGQGNGYTF
V: TRBV30; size: few; D: NA; J: TRBJ2-5; DNA: TGTGCCTGGAGTGTACGCGAGACCCAGTACTTC; CDR3: CAWSVRETQYF
V: TRBV30; size: NA; D: TRBD2; J: TRBJ2-3; DNA: TGTGCCTGGACCCCACGATGGGGACTAGCGGGAGTGGGAGATACGCAGTATTTT; CDR3: CAWTPRWGLAGVGDTQYF
V: TRBV11-3; size: NA; D: TRBD1; J: TRBJ2-3; DNA: TGTGCCAGCAGCTCGGACAGGGGGAACGGGGGAGTGACAGATACGCAGTATTTT; CDR3: CASSSDRGNGGVTDTQYF
V: TRBV7-3; size: few; D: TRBD2; J: TRBJ2-7; DNA: TGTGCCAGCAGCACCAATGGCGGGGGTTACGAGCAGTACTTC; CDR3: CASSTNGGGYEQYF
V: TRBV29-1; size: once; D: TRBD2; J: TRBJ2-5; DNA: TGCAGCGTCCTAACGACTAGCGGGAGGGCCCGTGGAGAGACCCAGTACTTC; CDR3: CSVLTTSGRARGETQYF
V: TRBV4-1; size: once; D: NA; J: TRBJ2-7; DNA: TGCGCCAGCAGCCAAGACAGATCTGGGACTTCCTACGAGCAGTACTTC; CDR3: CASSQDRSGTSYEQYF
V: TRBV18; size: once; D: NA; J: TRBJ2-2; DNA: TGTGCCAGCTCAACGTCCGGGACTCGAACCGGGGAGCTGTTTTTT; CDR3: CASSTSGTRTGELFF
V: TRBV27; size: NA; D: NA; J: TRBJ2-7; DNA: TGTGCCAGCAGTCTTCGAGGGGTCCCCGCCCCGTCCTACGAGCAGTACTTC; CDR3: CASSLRGVPAPSYEQYF
V: TRBV11-1; size: NA; D: TRBD1; J: TRBJ2-3; DNA: TGTGCCAGCGGGGACGCAGGGGGCGCGACAGATACGCAGTATTTT; CDR3: CASGDAGGATDTQYF
V: TRBV5-1; size: few; D: NA; J: TRBJ1-1; DNA: TGCGCCAGCAGTGTCCAGGGGATGGAAACTGAAGCTTTCTTT; CDR3: CASSVQGMETEAFF
V: TRBV10-3; size: NA; D: TRBD1; J: TRBJ2-2; DNA: TGTGCCATCATGGGACAGGGGACCACCGGGGAGCTGTTTTTT; CDR3: CAIMGQGTTGELFF
V: TRBV15; size: NA; D: TRBD1; J: TRBJ2-7; DNA: TGTGCCACCAGCAGGGACAGGGGGCAGGACGAGCAGTACTTC; CDR3: CATSRDRGQDEQYF
V: TRBV18; size: once; D: TRBD1; J: TRBJ2-2; DNA: TGTGCCAGCTCACCCCGACAGGGAAACACCGGGGAGCTGTTTTTT; CDR3: CASSPRQGNTGELFF
V: TRBV5-1; size: once; D: TRBD1; J: TRBJ1-5; DNA: TGCGCCAGCAGCCCCGGACAGGCTGTTCCCAATCAGCCCCAGCATTTT; CDR3: CASSPGQAVPNQPQHF